This section outlines one T cell receptor (beta chain) sequence together with its context. As handled by the study authors: Amplification from reference gene primers served as the basis for estimated nucleated cell counts. Sequencing used immunoSEQ multiplex PCR; TCRdb keeps in-frame clones, though not all of them. V, J and clone size are taken as reported in that table, and D and trimming were inferred from the DNA itself. The profile shows approximately 100,000 clones, about 90% of them singletons. The CDR3 loop spans 13 amino acids. V lost 2 bases and J lost 7, with 11 bases in between. CDR1 is SGHVS and CDR2 is FNYEAQ in the germline V gene. The sample is drawn from a study of blood T cell repertoires in COVID-19. Across the whole study: Both acute and convalescent COVID-19 samples were obtained from the United States, Italy and Spain. PBMCs, B-cell-depleted T cells, or T cells were the source of the cDNA or gDNA that made up the material.

This TCR was recovered from a man aged 50-60 years with acute or convalescent COVID-19. The chain couples TRBV7-6 to TRBJ1-1; weak D call: TRBD1 (6 bases). Sequenced: peripheral blood. The CDR3 DNA follows: TGTGCCAGCAGCTTAATTCAGGGGAATGAAGCTTTCTTT. Translating gives CASSLIQGNEAFF.